This T cell receptor beta chain originates from a study of shared clonotypes between healthy human individuals. Regarding the study as a whole: Measured sharing among donors was expected to vary with sequencing depth.

Only in-frame clones appear in the TCRdb table, and some are missing; sequencing was by immunoSEQ multiplex PCR. Of over 1.5 million clones detected, 95% to 99% appear once; the ten largest clones hold around 0.45%. A note on this clone: The antigen is not known.

Recent vaccinations or acute infections were absent in the healthy HIV-negative adult donors. Germline CDR1 is SNHLY and CDR2 is FYNNEI. V was trimmed by 5 bases and J by 0 bases, leaving 8 bases between them. The CDR3 loop spans 14 amino acids. This rearrangement joins TRBV2 to TRBJ2-1; unclear D gene. This TCR was recovered from a man aged 30-40 years in good health. Sequences were obtained from naive CD4+ T cells sorted from blood. Subset indicated: CD45RA+ positively selected. CDR3 in DNA: TGTGCCAGCAGTTGGGAAAGCTCCTACAATGAGCAGTTCTTC. Residues: CASSWESSYNEQFF.